This passage covers 15 T cell receptor beta chains from one sample sequenced in a study of T cell responses to AZD1222 COVID-19 vaccine. Here immunoSEQ multiplex PCR was the method, and the copy in TCRdb shows in-frame clones only, minus some. The table records over 150,000 clones, approximately 86% of them present only once. Sample: peripheral blood, taken on day 0 of AZD1222 vaccination. The source of these receptors is an adult in good health.

The J gene is TRBJ2-7, the V gene TRBV30; the D gene is possibly TRBD1 (5 bases). In germline, CDR1 is GTSNPN, CDR2 SVGIG (reference sequence). V shed 0 bases and J shed 7 bases, with 13 bases lying between them. This CDR3 region has 13 residues. The CDR3 loop reads CAWSVLLGREQYF. The CDR3 nucleotides are TGTGCCTGGAGTGTACTACTGGGGCGGGAGCAGTACTTC.

This chain joins TRBV18 and TRBJ1-3; a possible D gene is TRBD1 (5 bases). CDR1 and CDR2 (germline): KGHSH, LQKENI. This CDR3 is built from 16 residues. Trimming shortened V by 4 bases and J by 0 bases, and 13 bases separated the two germline ends. The CDR3 region has the DNA TGTGCCAGCTCACGCGGCGGGGCCAGCTCTGGAAACACCATATATTTT. Translation: CASSRGGASSGNTIYF.

This sequence joins TRBV5-1 and TRBJ1-3; D is ambiguous. The CDR3 has 16 residues. V dropped 4 bases and J dropped 4 bases, with 18 bases sitting between them. Per the germline V gene, CDR1 is SGHRS and CDR2 is YFSETQ. The CDR3 region is CASSKDRDTLGNTIYF. The DNA for the CDR3 is TGCGCCAGCAGCAAGGACCGGGATACCCTCGGAAACACCATATATTTT.

The rearrangement joins TRBV3-1 (or the pseudogene TRBV3-2) to TRBJ2-7, with TRBD2 matching 15 bases. Trimming took 4 bases from V and 0 from J; bases not matched to a gene: 1. CDR3 size: 16 residues. CDR1 and CDR2 from the germline V gene are LGHDT and YNNKEL (reference sequence). This CDR3 reads CASSPGLAGGSYEQYF. The CDR3 region has the DNA TGTGCCAGCAGCCCGGGACTAGCGGGAGGCTCCTACGAGCAGTACTTC.

The rearrangement links TRBV3-1 (or the pseudogene TRBV3-2) to TRBJ2-7, with TRBD2 as a possible D gene (5 bases). The germline V and J ends were trimmed by 5 bases and 2 bases, with 13 bases remaining between them. CDR3 size: 14 residues. Looked up from germline, CDR1 is LGHDT and CDR2 is YNNKEL (reference sequence). CDR3 nucleotide sequence: TGTGCCAGCAGCTCCGGGGTACCCACCTACGAGCAGTACTTC. Protein: CASSSGVPTYEQYF.

This clone showed up just once. The CDR3 DNA reads TGCAGCGTTGTAGCGGGGGCTTCTAACTATGGCTACACCTTC. It encodes CSVVAGASNYGYTF. The V gene is TRBV29-1, the J gene TRBJ1-2; D may be TRBD1 (6 bases). CDR3 size: 14 residues. Trimming took 4 bases from V and 0 from J, leaving 12 bases between them. CDR1 is SQVTM, CDR2 ANQGSEA, per germline.

This rearrangement joins TRBV6-6 to TRBJ2-2; TRBD2 aligns across 13 bases. Germline assignment: CDR1 MNHNY and CDR2 SVGAGI (reference sequence). This CDR3 is 16 amino acids long. V was clipped by 5 bases and J by 4 bases; unmatched bases: 4. The CDR3, as DNA: TGTGCCAGCAGTGGACTAGCGGGAGTATTCACCGGGGAGCTGTTTTTT. It yields the protein CASSGLAGVFTGELFF.

This sequence joins TRBV5-6 and TRBJ1-1, with D uncertain. Germline assignment: CDR1 SGHDT and CDR2 YYEEEE. The V end was cut by 7 bases, the J end by 1 base, with 11 bases between. This CDR3 contains 13 residues. DNA for the CDR3: TGTGCCAGCTTTTTTCGCAGGAACACTGAAGCTTTCTTT. This translates into CASFFRRNTEAFF.

The DNA for the CDR3 is TGTGCCAGCAGTTTATCTCCCAGCGGGAGCCCCTACGAGCAGTACTTC. Protein: CASSLSPSGSPYEQYF. The chain uses TRBV27 and TRBJ2-7; 8 bases agree with TRBD2. V shed 0 bases, J shed 2 bases, and the junction held 6 bases outside the gene matches. The CDR3 is made up of 16 amino acids. Per germline, CDR1 MNHEY and CDR2 SMNVEV (reference sequence).

The rearrangement uses TRBV4-1 and TRBJ1-1, with a tentative D call TRBD1 (5 bases). V lost 5 bases, J lost 11 bases, and 15 bases lay in between. The germline CDR1 and CDR2 sequences are MGHRA and YSYEKL. The CDR3 loop spans 12 amino acids. This CDR3 is CASSAVDTTAFF. CDR3 DNA: TGCGCCAGCAGCGCAGTGGACACGACGGCTTTCTTT.

The genes are TRBV11-2 and TRBJ2-7, with TRBD1 identical over 8 bases. Trimming took 3 bases from V and 5 from J; bases not matched to a gene: 6. The CDR3 covers 14 residues. From germline, CDR1 is SGHAT and CDR2 FQNNGV. The CDR3 DNA reads as TGTGCCAGCAGCTTCGGCAGGGGGCTTGACGAGCAGTACTTC. This translates into CASSFGRGLDEQYF.

The J gene is TRBJ2-1, the V gene TRBV7-7; no reliable D call. CDR3 length: 15 amino acids. The germline gives CDR1 SSHAT, CDR2 FNYEAQ (reference sequence). V lost 1 base and J 7 bases, leaving 14 bases between the germline ends. CDR3 sequence reads: CASSLDGQRTNEQFF. The CDR3 nucleotides are TGTGCCAGCAGCTTAGATGGGCAGAGGACGAATGAGCAGTTCTTC. The variable domain in full, with the rest retrieved from reference TRBV7-7 and TRBJ2-1, is GAGVSQSPRYKVTKRGQDVTLRCDPISSHATLYWYQQALGQGPEFLTYFNYEAQPDKSGLPSDRFSAERPEGSISTLTIQRTEQRDSAMYRCASSLDGQRTNEQFFGPGTRLTVL.

The V and J genes are TRBV4-1 and TRBJ2-7; 7 nucleotides agree with TRBD1. The CDR3 spans 16 residues. CDR1 is MGHRA, CDR2 YSYEKL, per germline. Unmatched junction bases numbered 5, after V lost 0 bases and J lost 0 bases. CDR3 in amino acids: CASSQDEGAHSYEQYF. The CDR3, as DNA: TGCGCCAGCAGCCAAGATGAGGGGGCACACTCCTACGAGCAGTACTTC.

The chain links TRBV6-6 to TRBJ2-1; 13 bases are a match to TRBD2. The V gene end was trimmed by 2 bases and the J gene end by 7 bases; junction bases not matched to a gene: 2. The length of the CDR3 is 15 residues. Germline CDR1 reads MNHNY; CDR2 reads SVGAGI (reference sequence). CDR3 in amino acids: CASSYAGLAGNEQFF. Written as DNA, the CDR3 is TGTGCCAGCAGTTACGCGGGACTAGCGGGAAATGAGCAGTTCTTC.

A single count supports this clone. The rearrangement joins TRBV19 to TRBJ2-7, with D uncertain. CDR3 length equals 13 residues. Germline CDR1 LNHDA, CDR2 SQIVND (reference sequence). Trimming removed 1 base from V and 3 bases from J, with 7 bases in between. CDR3 in amino acids: CASSIGPSYEQYF. The CDR3 DNA sequence: TGTGCCAGTAGTATAGGGCCCAGCTACGAGCAGTACTTC.